Listed below are T cell receptor beta chains from one sample, sequenced in a study of cytomegalovirus exposure and HLA in healthy donors. Data came from immunoSEQ multiplex PCR; TCRdb stores just in-frame clones and leaves some out. The sample contains about 330,000 clones, roughly 87% of which appear only once. The material sequenced was PBMCs. The source of these receptors is a woman aged 25 to 39 in good health and CMV-seropositive. CDR3s include the opening cysteine and the closing phenylalanine or tryptophan. The order of the fields is J gene, D gene, clone size, V gene, CDR3 DNA, CDR3 protein. The D gene is left open where the match is weak. Only some rows state a clone size, as once, few, many or a class for expanded clones.

TRBJ2-1 | - | - | TRBV9 | TGTGCCAGCAGCGTAGGAACGCTTTATGAGCAGTTCTTC | CASSVGTLYEQFF
TRBJ2-2 | TRBD2 | - | TRBV9 | TGTGCCAGCAGCTCGAGGAGGGGGACTAGCGGCACCGGGGAGCTGTTTTTT | CASSSRRGTSGTGELFF
TRBJ2-1 | - | - | TRBV14 | TGTGCCAGCAGCCAAGTTTCGGCTGAGCAGTTCTTC | CASSQVSAEQFF
TRBJ1-2 | TRBD1 | - | TRBV11-2 | TGTGCCAGCAGCCCATTGACAGGGTACTATGGCTACACCTTC | CASSPLTGYYGYTF
TRBJ1-1 | - | - | TRBV5-1 | TGCGCCAGCAGCGCCGCCCCGGGGCCGAACACTGAAGCTTTCTTT | CASSAAPGPNTEAFF
TRBJ1-5 | - | - | TRBV19 | TGTGCCAGTAGTTTGTGGGGAGGGCTTAGCAATCAGCCCCAGCATTTT | CASSLWGGLSNQPQHF
TRBJ1-1 | - | - | TRBV7-9 | TGTGCCAGCAGCGCCGTGGGGGGGCCAGCTTTCTTT | CASSAVGGPAFF
TRBJ2-7 | - | - | TRBV28 | TGTGCCAGTACGCCAGGGGCCACTTACGAGCAGTACTTC | CASTPGATYEQYF
TRBJ2-1 | - | few | TRBV9 | TGTGCCAGCAGCGGCACTTCGGGACTTCACAATGAGCAGTTCTTC | CASSGTSGLHNEQFF
TRBJ1-4 | - | - | TRBV7-8 | TGTGCCAGCAGCTTACGGGGGGACCGGGTCGAAAAACTGTTTTTT | CASSLRGDRVEKLFF
TRBJ1-2 | TRBD1 | - | TRBV4-3 | TGCGCCAGCAGCCAAGATGAGGGGGCCCACTATGGCTACACCTTC | CASSQDEGAHYGYTF
TRBJ2-3 | - | - | TRBV29-1 | TGCAGCGTCCGACCCCAGGGGAGCACAGATACGCAGTATTTT | CSVRPQGSTDTQYF
TRBJ1-2 | TRBD1 | once | TRBV9 | TGTGCCAGCAGCGACAGGGGGCTTAACTATGGCTACACCTTC | CASSDRGLNYGYTF
TRBJ1-2 | - | - | TRBV5-1 | TGCGCCAGCAGCTTGGCGTTGGCAGGGTCTAACTATGGCTACACCTTC | CASSLALAGSNYGYTF
TRBJ2-3 | TRBD2 | - | TRBV7-9 | TGTGCCAGCAGCCTGACTAGCGGGGGGGCTAGGGATACGCAGTATTTT | CASSLTSGGARDTQYF
TRBJ1-3 | - | - | TRBV2 | TGTGCCAGCAGTGAAGCGCTTTTGGGGGCACGAAACACCATATATTTT | CASSEALLGARNTIYF
TRBJ2-4 | TRBD1 | - | TRBV5-1 | TGCGCCAGCAGCTTCGCCACAGGGGGCTGGGGAAACATTCAGTACTTC | CASSFATGGWGNIQYF
TRBJ2-7 | - | - | TRBV27 | TGTGCCAGCAGTCGGACTGGCAACGAGCAGTACTTC | CASSRTGNEQYF
TRBJ2-7 | - | few | TRBV29-1 | TGCAGCGTCGGTGAAGAAGGCACCAAGCAGTACTTC | CSVGEEGTKQYF
TRBJ2-1 | - | - | TRBV6-4 | TGTGCCAGCAGCGCAGACAGTGCATACAATGAGCAGTTCTTC | CASSADSAYNEQFF